These 6 T cell receptor beta chains came from one sample sequenced in a study of post-analysis software for immune sequencing data. Presence of unique molecular identifiers characterized the TCR beta cDNA libraries. Using its own MiXCR run on the PCR reads, TCRdb lists one record per CDR3 protein. The sample has approximately 150,000 distinct CDR3 sequences, approximately 30% seen once. Whole-study findings and limits: TRBV5-6, TRBV5-1 and TRBV20-1 were among roughly five TRBV segments more frequent in patients than controls.

No antigen has been identified for these receptors. The sequencing sample was made of blood. These TCRs come from a girl between 5 and 17 years old with multiple sclerosis.

This clonotype was observed a few times. V is TRBV7-9 and J is TRBJ2-3; 13 nucleotides line up with TRBD2. The V gene's germline CDR1 is SEHNR and CDR2 FQNEAQ (reference sequence). The trim removed 5 bases at V and 4 bases at J, leaving 6 bases unmatched. This CDR3 is built from 16 residues. The CDR3 nucleotides read TGTGCCAGCAGCCTAGGGACTAGCGGGATCGCAGATACGCAGTATTTT. This codes for CASSLGTSGIADTQYF. Drawing the rest from reference TRBV7-9 and TRBJ2-3, the complete variable domain is DTGVSQNPRHKITKRGQNVTFRCDPISEHNRLYWYRQTLGQGPEFLTYFQNEAQLEKSRLLSDRFSAERPKGSFSTLEIQRTEQGDSAMYLCASSLGTSGIADTQYFGPGTRLTVL.

CDR3 in amino acids: CAWSVQVNEKLFF. Here the CDR3 DNA reads TGTGCCTGGAGTGTACAGGTTAATGAAAAACTGTTTTTT. This chain connects TRBV30 to TRBJ1-4; a possible D gene is TRBD1 (5 bases). Germline-derived CDR1 and CDR2 are GTSNPN and SVGIG (reference sequence). This CDR3 is built from 13 residues. V lost 0 bases to trimming and J lost 4 bases, with 6 bases between them.

This chain connects TRBV20-1 to TRBJ2-1; 11 bases are shared with TRBD2. V gave up 5 bases and J gave up 6 bases; unmatched junction bases: 9. The germline gives CDR1 DFQATT, CDR2 SNEGSKA (reference sequence). The CDR3 loop spans 15 amino acids. CDR3 amino acids: CSAWILAGGLNEQFF. CDR3 bases: TGCAGTGCTTGGATTCTAGCGGGGGGTCTCAATGAGCAGTTCTTC.

This clonotype occurred many times. The J gene is TRBJ2-5, the V gene TRBV20-1, with 10 positions matching TRBD1. The CDR3 consists of 12 residues. V shed 5 bases and J 5 bases; nucleotides not matched to a gene: 2. Per germline, CDR1 DFQATT and CDR2 SNEGSKA (reference sequence). In DNA form, the CDR3 reads TGCAGTGCTCAGGACAGGGGGGAGACCCAGTACTTC. Translation gives CSAQDRGETQYF.

This clonotype was observed many times. The J gene is TRBJ2-3, the V gene TRBV10-3; D is possibly TRBD2 (5 bases). The CDR3 has 14 residues. Trimming shortened V by 0 bases and J by 5 bases, and 9 bases separated the two germline ends. CDR1 is ENHRY and CDR2 is SYGVKD in the germline V gene. The CDR3 reads CAISESRAQDTQYF. As DNA, the CDR3 is TGTGCCATCAGTGAGTCGAGGGCCCAAGATACGCAGTATTTT.

This clonotype was counted once. This rearrangement joins TRBV28 to TRBJ2-7, with 9 bases aligning to TRBD2. The CDR3 consists of 16 residues. CDR1 is MDHEN, CDR2 SYDVKM, per germline. Unmatched junction bases numbered 10, after V lost 6 bases and J lost 1 base. This chain's CDR3 is CASRRSGGRTSYEQYF. The DNA of the CDR3 is TGTGCCAGCAGGAGAAGCGGGGGGCGCACATCCTACGAGCAGTACTTC.